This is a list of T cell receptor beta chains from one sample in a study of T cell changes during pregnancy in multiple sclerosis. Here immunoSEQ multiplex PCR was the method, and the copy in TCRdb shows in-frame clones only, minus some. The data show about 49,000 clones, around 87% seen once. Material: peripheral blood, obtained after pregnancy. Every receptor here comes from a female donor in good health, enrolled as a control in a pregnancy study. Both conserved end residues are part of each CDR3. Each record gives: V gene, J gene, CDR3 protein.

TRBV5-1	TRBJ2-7	CASSSGGPAYEQYF
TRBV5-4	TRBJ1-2	CASSLALTGTHGYTF
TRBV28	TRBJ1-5	CASSGRQGYQPQHF
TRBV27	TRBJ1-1	CASSSMGQGRRAFF
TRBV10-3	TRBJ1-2	CAISGIQGRESNYGYTF
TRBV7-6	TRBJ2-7	CASSLAQGSPYEQYF
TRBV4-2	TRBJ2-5	CASSQEGGGQETQYF
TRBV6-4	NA	CASSAGQGSPYEQYF
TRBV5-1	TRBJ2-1	CASSLTTSGRRDEQFF
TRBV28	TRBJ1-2	CASSPTGVANYGYTF
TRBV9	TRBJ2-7	CASSVRPAAGERYEQYF
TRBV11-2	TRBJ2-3	CASSGRVGTDTQYF
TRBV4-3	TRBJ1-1	CASSADRGQDTEAFF
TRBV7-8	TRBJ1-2	CASSLALVNYGYTF
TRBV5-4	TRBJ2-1	CASSLPLSSYNEQFF
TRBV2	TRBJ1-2	CASRDRGLNYGYTF
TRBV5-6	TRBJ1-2	CASSLGAGNGYTF
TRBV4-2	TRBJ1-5	CASSPRTGEGNQPQHF
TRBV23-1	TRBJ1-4	CASSQEVATNEKLFF